These 28 T cell receptor beta chains share one sample of origin, sequenced in a study of OX40 agonist ivuxolimab in advanced cancers. This table comes from immunoSEQ multiplex PCR, and its TCRdb copy is limited to in-frame clones, with some not included. The data contain roughly 7,000 clones, 75% to 90% of them singletons. The sequenced sample was CD4+ or CD8+ T cells sorted from blood, obtained in a trial of the OX40 agonist ivuxolimab. The receptors originated from an adult with an advanced solid tumor such as melanoma, head and neck, liver or kidney cancer.

This CDR3 reads CASSEARGFEAFF. CDR3 sequence (DNA): TGTGCCAGCAGTGAAGCTAGGGGGTTTGAAGCTTTCTTT. V and J are TRBV6-1 and TRBJ1-1, with D possibly being TRBD1 (6 bases). The V end was cut by 0 bases, the J end by 7 bases, with 9 bases between. In germline, CDR1 is MNHNS, CDR2 SASEGT. The CDR3 has 13 residues.

CDR3 DNA sequence: TGTGCCACCAGCAGAGCTCTTTGGGGCACCGGCAATCAGCCCCAGCATTTT. As protein: CATSRALWGTGNQPQHF. The chain links TRBV15 to TRBJ1-5; D might be TRBD1 (5 bases). Trimming cost V 1 base and J 2 bases, with 15 bases left between them. The germline V gene has CDR1 LNHNV and CDR2 YYDKDF (reference sequence). This CDR3 comprises 17 residues. Filled out from reference TRBV15 and TRBJ1-5, the complete variable domain reads DAMVIQNPRYQVTQFGKPVTLSCSQTLNHNVMYWYQQKSSQAPKLLFHYYDKDFNNEADTPDNFQSRRPNTSFCFLDIRSPGLGDTAMYLCATSRALWGTGNQPQHFGDGTRLSIL.

The chain uses TRBV28 and TRBJ2-2; no definite D call. The CDR3 runs to 16 residues. The ends were cut back, 4 bases at V and 3 bases at J, with 15 bases in the middle. Germline V gene lookup returns CDR1 MDHEN and CDR2 SYDVKM. The CDR3 nucleotides read TGTGCCAGCAGTTCCCCCGGAAGGAGACACACCGGGGAGCTGTTTTTT. Translation: CASSSPGRRHTGELFF.

This chain connects TRBV11-1 to TRBJ2-1, with 8 positions matching TRBD2. Trimming at V came to 5 bases and at J to 8 bases, leaving 14 bases not matched to a gene. Germline V CDR1 and CDR2: SGHAT, FQDESV (reference sequence). The CDR3 spans 16 residues. CDR3 sequence (DNA): TGTGCCAGCAGCGGATCGGCCAGCGGGAGTGTCGATGAGCAGTTCTTC. As protein: CASSGSASGSVDEQFF. The complete variable domain, with remaining parts taken from reference TRBV11-1 and TRBJ2-1, reads EAEVAQSPRYKITEKSQAVAFWCDPISGHATLYWYRQILGQGPELLVQFQDESVVDDSQLPKDRFSAERLKGVDSTLKIQPAELGDSAMYLCASSGSASGSVDEQFFGPGTRLTVL.

The chain joins TRBV30 to TRBJ1-4, with D maybe TRBD1 (6 bases). The CDR3 covers 12 residues. With 8 bases removed from V and 8 bases from J, the gap between germline ends came to 15 bases. Germline CDR1 GTSNPN, CDR2 SVGIG (reference sequence). CDR3 sequence reads: CARSGGREKLFF. The CDR3 DNA sequence: TGTGCCCGGTCCGGGGGCCGGGAAAAACTGTTTTTT.

This chain joins TRBV6-5 and TRBJ1-1; D is uncertain. The CDR3 covers 16 residues. With 4 bases removed from V and 1 base from J, the gap between germline ends came to 16 bases. The germline V gene has CDR1 MNHEY and CDR2 SVGAGI. This CDR3 is CASSSWGALRNTEAFF. The CDR3 DNA is TGTGCCAGCAGTTCCTGGGGAGCGCTGAGGAACACTGAAGCTTTCTTT.

The rearrangement uses TRBV6-1 and TRBJ2-3; no clear D. The germline V and J ends were trimmed by 4 bases and 4 bases, with 15 bases remaining between them. The CDR3 is 15 amino acids. The germline V gene encodes CDR1 MNHNS and CDR2 SASEGT. The CDR3, as DNA: TGTGCCAGCAGTGCTACAGCCCAGCGTGCAGATACGCAGTATTTT. It encodes CASSATAQRADTQYF.

The chain combines TRBV7-2 with TRBJ2-2, with D unresolved. Germline CDR1 is SGHTA and CDR2 is FQGNSA. This CDR3 has 15 amino acids. Trimming removed 1 base at V and 2 bases at J, with 8 bases between. The CDR3 DNA sequence: TGTGCCAGCAGCTTAGTATCCACCAACACCGGGGAGCTGTTTTTT. Translation: CASSLVSTNTGELFF.

The CDR3 region is CASSVASWGTEAFF. The CDR3 coding sequence is TGTGCCAGCAGCGTAGCTTCTTGGGGCACTGAAGCTTTCTTT. The chain has TRBV9 and TRBJ1-1; D is unclear. The CDR3 has 14 amino acids. Germline lookup yields CDR1 SGDLS and CDR2 YYNGEE. V lost 0 bases and J 4 bases, leaving 10 bases between the germline ends.

The genes are TRBV18 and TRBJ1-6; maybe TRBD1 (5 bases). Trimming stripped 4 bases from V and 7 bases from J, with 11 bases between. This CDR3 is 14 amino acids long. Germline CDR1 is KGHSH and CDR2 is LQKENI. The CDR3 nucleotides are TGTGCCAGCTCACAAGGGGCGCGGAATTCACCCCTCCACTTT. Its translation is CASSQGARNSPLHF.

The rearrangement links TRBV6-6 to TRBJ1-5, with 7 bases that match TRBD1. V lost 5 bases, J lost 8 bases, and 9 bases stayed unmatched. This CDR3 has 14 amino acids. Germline assignment: CDR1 MNHNY and CDR2 SVGAGI (reference sequence). In DNA, the CDR3 is TGTGCCAGCAGTCCCAATAGGGGGCTTGAGCCCCAGCATTTT. It is translated as CASSPNRGLEPQHF.

The CDR3 nucleotides read TGTGCCAGCAGCGTAGGGACTAGCGGGACCCAGTACTTC. This sequence encodes CASSVGTSGTQYF. The chain uses TRBV9 and TRBJ2-5, with 10 bases lining up with TRBD2. Germline V gene lookup returns CDR1 SGDLS and CDR2 YYNGEE. The V segment lost 0 bases and the J segment 7 bases; nucleotides outside the gene matches: 0. This CDR3 contains 13 residues.

This sequence joins TRBV9 and TRBJ2-7; tentative D call: TRBD1 (6 bases). CDR1 and CDR2 (germline): SGDLS, YYNGEE. The CDR3 has 14 amino acids. Between the trimmed V and J ends, which lost 0 bases and 6 bases, there was a span of 13 bases. CDR3 residues: CASSVARGRSEQYF. In nucleotides, the CDR3 is TGTGCCAGCAGCGTAGCCAGGGGCCGCAGCGAGCAGTACTTC.

The chain carries TRBV19 and TRBJ2-6; D gene uncertain. The CDR3 is 16 amino acids. The V and J ends lost 5 bases and 2 bases respectively, with 13 bases between them. Germline V gene lookup returns CDR1 LNHDA and CDR2 SQIVND (reference sequence). The CDR3 coding sequence is TGTGCCAGTAGTCCTGGACCCCCCCCTGGGGCCAACGTCCTGACTTTC. This gives the protein CASSPGPPPGANVLTF.

J is TRBJ2-2 and V is TRBV9; weak D call: TRBD1 (6 bases). V gave up 2 bases and J gave up 3 bases, with 8 bases separating them. The CDR3 totals 14 residues. Looked up from germline, CDR1 is SGDLS and CDR2 is YYNGEE. The CDR3 DNA is TGTGCCAGCAGCGTCCAGGGGTACACCGGGGAGCTGTTTTTT. Amino acids: CASSVQGYTGELFF. Combining the CDR3 with reference TRBV9 and TRBJ2-2 gives the whole variable domain DSGVTQTPKHLITATGQRVTLRCSPRSGDLSVYWYQQSLDQGLQFLIQYYNGEERAKGNILERFSAQQFPDLHSELNLSSLELGDSALYFCASSVQGYTGELFFGEGSRLTVL.

The J gene is TRBJ2-5, the V gene TRBV6-5, with 9 bases fitting TRBD1. Germline-derived CDR1 and CDR2 are MNHEY and SVGAGI. V gave up 6 bases and J gave up 4 bases; unmatched junction bases: 9. This CDR3 comprises 15 residues. The CDR3 is CASRGVGTGRETQYF. In nucleotides, the CDR3 is TGTGCCAGCAGAGGCGTCGGGACAGGGCGAGAGACCCAGTACTTC.

This clone was observed a single time. The gene calls are TRBV6-5 and TRBJ1-2; D is possibly TRBD1 (6 bases). Trimming took 4 bases from V and 6 from J, leaving 15 bases between them. The germline V gene has CDR1 MNHEY and CDR2 SVGAGI. The CDR3 contains 14 residues. CDR3 nucleotide sequence: TGTGCCAGCAGTTCCGTCACAGGGATCAATGGCTACACCTTC. Translation gives CASSSVTGINGYTF.

The chain links TRBV21-1 to TRBJ2-2; the table's D gene call, TRBD1, was not cross checked with the DNA. TRBV21-1 has pseudogene status. The CDR3 covers 14 residues. CDR3 DNA sequence: TGTGCCAGCAATCGGGACATCCGGACCGGGGAGCTGTTTTTT. This translates into CASNRDIRTGELFF.

The chain combines TRBV5-1 with TRBJ2-7; TRBD1 is a possible D gene (5 bases). This CDR3 is built from 15 residues. Trimming removed 6 bases at V and 1 base at J, with 17 bases between. Germline V gene data show CDR1 as SGHRS and CDR2 as YFSETQ. The CDR3: CASKQQAQESYEQYF. CDR3 nucleotide sequence: TGCGCCAGCAAACAACAAGCACAGGAGTCCTACGAGCAGTACTTC.

This rearrangement joins TRBV5-4 to TRBJ1-3; D gene ambiguous. CDR1 is SGHNT, CDR2 YYREEE, per germline (reference sequence). The CDR3 has 14 amino acids. Trimming took off 4 bases at V and 0 bases at J, with 8 bases between the two ends. The CDR3 DNA is TGTGCCAGCAGCCGGGAGTACTCTGGAAACACCATATATTTT. Its protein is CASSREYSGNTIYF.

The V call is TRBV7-2, the J call TRBJ2-7; TRBD2 agrees at 9 bases. The V gene end was trimmed by 5 bases and the J gene end by 1 base; junction bases not matched to a gene: 15. Germline assignment: CDR1 SGHTA and CDR2 FQGNSA. The CDR3 extends over 18 amino acids. CDR3 coding DNA: TGTGCCAGCAGCCCTCTTCTTTATAGCGGGGGTAGATCCTACGAGCAGTACTTC. This codes for CASSPLLYSGGRSYEQYF.

The CDR3 DNA reads TGCGCCAGCAGACCAACGGGCGGGAGCCTCCAGACCCAGTACTTC. Amino acids: CASRPTGGSLQTQYF. The chain couples TRBV5-1 to TRBJ2-5; 7 bases agree with TRBD2. The CDR3 extends over 15 amino acids. V was pared by 5 bases and J by 6 bases, with 13 bases of the junction left unmatched. CDR1 is SGHRS and CDR2 is YFSETQ in the germline V gene.

This clone has only one observation. The rearrangement joins TRBV28 to TRBJ2-7, with D maybe TRBD1 (7 bases). Germline V gene sequence: CDR1 MDHEN, CDR2 SYDVKM. The V end was cut by 3 bases, the J end by 0 bases, with 15 bases between. The CDR3 has 16 residues. Written as DNA, the CDR3 is TGTGCCAGCAGTTTCCCAGGGGGAGGCATCTCCTACGAGCAGTACTTC. The encoded protein is CASSFPGGGISYEQYF.

This clone has a handful of counts. J is TRBJ2-2 and V is TRBV30; D not certain. V was pared by 0 bases and J by 2 bases, with 10 bases between. This CDR3 region has 15 residues. Per the germline V gene, CDR1 is GTSNPN and CDR2 is SVGIG (reference sequence). DNA for the CDR3: TGTGCCTGGAGTGTAGGTTGGGGAAACACCGGGGAGCTGTTTTTT. Protein sequence: CAWSVGWGNTGELFF. The whole variable domain, remainder taken from reference TRBV30 and TRBJ2-2, is SQTIHQWPATLVQPVGSPLSLECTVEGTSNPNLYWYRQAAGRGLQLLFYSVGIGQISSEVPQNLSASRPQDRQFILSSKKLLLSDSGFYLCAWSVGWGNTGELFFGEGSRLTVL.

This rearrangement joins TRBV6-4 to TRBJ1-2; TRBD1 is a possible D gene (5 bases). CDR3 length equals 15 residues. Deletions cut 6 bases from V and 0 bases from J, with 14 bases between. Germline assignment: CDR1 MRHNA and CDR2 SNTAGT. CDR3 in amino acids: CASREGAAPNYGYTF. The CDR3 DNA sequence: TGTGCCAGCAGAGAAGGGGCAGCTCCTAACTATGGCTACACCTTC.

The J gene is TRBJ2-7, the V gene TRBV5-4, with D uncertain. CDR3 length equals 15 residues. Trimming took 3 bases from V and 0 from J, leaving 13 bases between them. The germline CDR1 and CDR2 sequences are SGHNT and YYREEE (reference sequence). The CDR3 DNA is TGTGCCAGCAGCTCCCCGGGCACCCTCTCCTACGAGCAGTACTTC. Its translation is CASSSPGTLSYEQYF. Full variable domain (outside the CDR3, taken from reference TRBV5-4 and TRBJ2-7): ETGVTQSPTHLIKTRGQQVTLRCSSQSGHNTVSWYQQALGQGPQFIFQYYREEENGRGNFPPRFSGLQFPNYSSELNVNALELDDSALYLCASSSPGTLSYEQYFGPGTRLTVT.

V and J are TRBV5-1 and TRBJ1-1, with a possible D match to TRBD1 (6 bases). Germline V CDR1 and CDR2: SGHRS, YFSETQ. V lost 0 bases and J 0 bases, leaving 9 bases between the germline ends. The CDR3 contains 15 residues. The CDR3 DNA reads as TGCGCCAGCAGCTTGGAAGGGGGATTGAACACTGAAGCTTTCTTT. Its protein is CASSLEGGLNTEAFF.

The rearrangement uses TRBV2 and TRBJ2-7; 7 nucleotides align to TRBD1. Germline V gene data show CDR1 as SNHLY and CDR2 as FYNNEI. The CDR3 totals 13 residues. Germline trimming cut 7 bases from V and 5 bases from J; bases unmatched to any gene: 8. CDR3 in amino acids: CASTQPGGNEQYF. The DNA for the CDR3 is TGTGCCAGCACCCAACCAGGGGGAAACGAGCAGTACTTC.